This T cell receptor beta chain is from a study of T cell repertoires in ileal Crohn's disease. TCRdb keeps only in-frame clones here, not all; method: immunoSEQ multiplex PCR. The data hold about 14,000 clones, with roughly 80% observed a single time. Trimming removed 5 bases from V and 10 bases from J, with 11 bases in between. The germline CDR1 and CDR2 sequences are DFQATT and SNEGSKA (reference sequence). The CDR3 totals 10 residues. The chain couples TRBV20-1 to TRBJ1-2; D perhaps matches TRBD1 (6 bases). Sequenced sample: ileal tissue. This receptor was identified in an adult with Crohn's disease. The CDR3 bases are TGCAGTGCTGGAGGACAGCTCTACACCTTC. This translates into CSAGGQLYTF.